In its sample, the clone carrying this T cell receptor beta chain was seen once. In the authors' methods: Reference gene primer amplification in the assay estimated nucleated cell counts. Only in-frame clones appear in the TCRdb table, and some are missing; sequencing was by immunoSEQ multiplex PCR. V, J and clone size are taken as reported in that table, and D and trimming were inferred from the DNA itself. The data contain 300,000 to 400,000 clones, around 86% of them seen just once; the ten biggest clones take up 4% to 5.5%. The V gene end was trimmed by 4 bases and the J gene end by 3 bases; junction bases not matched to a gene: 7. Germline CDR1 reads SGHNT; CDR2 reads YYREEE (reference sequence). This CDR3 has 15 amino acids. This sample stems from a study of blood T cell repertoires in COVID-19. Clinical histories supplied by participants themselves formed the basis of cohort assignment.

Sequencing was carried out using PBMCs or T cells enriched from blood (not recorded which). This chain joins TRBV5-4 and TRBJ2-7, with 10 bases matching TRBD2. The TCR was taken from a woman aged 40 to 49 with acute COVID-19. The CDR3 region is CASSRGSSGSYEQYF. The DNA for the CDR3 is TGTGCCAGCAGCCGTGGTTCTAGCGGGAGCTACGAGCAGTACTTC.